A single sample is the source of the 4 T cell receptor beta chains below, sequenced in a study of T cells after yellow fever vaccination. TCRdb processed the 5' RACE reads anew with MiXCR; each CDR3 protein has one entry. This table has about 360,000 distinct CDR3 sequences, roughly 6.1% appearing once. The source was PBMCs, collected 5 days after the yellow fever booster vaccination. Every receptor here comes from a man under 40 who received the YFV17D yellow fever vaccine.

V and J are TRBV27 and TRBJ2-2, with D possibly matching TRBD2 (6 bases). The V end lost 8 bases, the J end lost 1 base, and 17 bases lay between the germline ends. Per the germline V gene, CDR1 is MNHEY and CDR2 is SMNVEV (reference sequence). The CDR3 contains 16 residues. Here the CDR3 reads CASRLTGTLNTGELFF. The CDR3 DNA is TGTGCCAGCCGCCTTACCGGGACTCTGAACACCGGGGAGCTGTTTTTT.

The V and J genes are TRBV5-6 and TRBJ2-3; D ambiguous. Trimming pared 9 bases from V and 0 bases from J, leaving 14 bases between. The CDR3 loop spans 14 amino acids. Germline V gives CDR1 SGHDT, CDR2 YYEEEE. CDR3 in DNA: TGTGCCACGACTTCTACCGGCAGCACAGATACGCAGTATTTT. Protein sequence: CATTSTGSTDTQYF.

The gene calls are TRBV20-1 and TRBJ2-2; no firm D call. CDR1 and CDR2 from the germline V gene are DFQATT and SNEGSKA (reference sequence). This CDR3 contains 14 residues. Trimming took 3 bases from V and 0 from J, leaving 8 bases between them. CDR3 sequence (DNA): TGCAGTGCTAGGGTTAATGCGAACACCGGGGAGCTGTTTTTT. Its translation: CSARVNANTGELFF.

In its sample, this clonotype was seen many times. The chain is built from TRBV5-1 and TRBJ2-1; D is unresolved. The CDR3 loop spans 14 amino acids. Trimming pared 1 base from V and 3 bases from J, leaving 8 bases between. The germline gives CDR1 SGHRS, CDR2 YFSETQ. The CDR3 reads CASSLNAFYNEQFF. In DNA form, the CDR3 reads TGCGCCAGCAGCTTGAATGCCTTCTACAATGAGCAGTTCTTC.